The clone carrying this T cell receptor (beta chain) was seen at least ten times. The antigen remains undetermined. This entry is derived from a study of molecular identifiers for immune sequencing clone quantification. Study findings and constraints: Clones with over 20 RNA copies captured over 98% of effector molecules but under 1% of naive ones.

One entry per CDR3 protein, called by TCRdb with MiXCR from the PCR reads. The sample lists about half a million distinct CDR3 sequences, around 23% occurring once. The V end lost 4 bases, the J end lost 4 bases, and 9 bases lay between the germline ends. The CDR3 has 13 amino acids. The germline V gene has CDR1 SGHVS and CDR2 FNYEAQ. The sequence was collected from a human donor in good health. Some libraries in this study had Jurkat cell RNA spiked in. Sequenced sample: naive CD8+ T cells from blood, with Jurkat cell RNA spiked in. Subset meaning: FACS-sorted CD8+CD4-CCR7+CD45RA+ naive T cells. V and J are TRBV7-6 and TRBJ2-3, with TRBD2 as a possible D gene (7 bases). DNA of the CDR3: TGTGCCAGCAGCTGGGGGGGGCCAGATACGCAGTATTTT. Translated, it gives CASSWGGPDTQYF.